Listed below are T cell receptor beta chains from one sample, sequenced in a study of shared clonotypes between healthy human individuals. Only in-frame clones appear in the TCRdb table, and some are missing; sequencing was by immunoSEQ multiplex PCR. The table has hundreds of thousands of clones, about 97% seen once. Sequenced input: naive CD8+ T cells sorted from blood. The receptors come from a man aged 30-40 years in good health. Both conserved end residues are part of each CDR3. The D gene is left open where the match is weak. Some rows mark clone size as missing; the rest say once, few, many or name a class of expanded clone.

V	size	D	J	length	DNA	CDR3
TRBV28	NA	NA	TRBJ1-3	14	TGTGCCAGCAGTTTTATGGCTGGAGGAAACACCATATATTTT	CASSFMAGGNTIYF
TRBV29-1	NA	NA	TRBJ2-7	12	TGCAGCGTTGGTGGAGGTTCCTACGAGCAGTACTTC	CSVGGGSYEQYF
TRBV7-8	NA	NA	TRBJ2-7	13	TGTGCCAGCAGCTTAGGAGGGTTTTACGAGCAGTACTTC	CASSLGGFYEQYF
TRBV13	NA	TRBD1	TRBJ2-3	14	TGTGCCACGACAGGGGAAGCGGTGACAGATACGCAGTATTTT	CATTGEAVTDTQYF
TRBV18	NA	NA	TRBJ2-5	15	TGTGCCAGCTCACAGAAGGCCGGGCCCCGGGAGACCCAGTACTTC	CASSQKAGPRETQYF
TRBV1	NA	NA	TRBJ2-1	16	TGCACCAGCAGCCAAGGAGTCGGCGGGAGGGCGGGTGAGCAGTTCTTC	CTSSQGVGGRAGEQFF
TRBV29-1	once	NA	TRBJ1-5	14	TGCAGCGTTGCAAGCACGGCTAGCAATCAGCCCCAGCATTTT	CSVASTASNQPQHF
TRBV28	NA	NA	TRBJ2-1	16	TGTGCCAGCAGTCTCATATTTTCGGCGGGCCCGAATGAGCAGTTCTTC	CASSLIFSAGPNEQFF
TRBV5-1	NA	NA	TRBJ2-3	15	TGCGCCAGCAGCTTTTTTGGGGGCGGCACAGATACGCAGTATTTT	CASSFFGGGTDTQYF
TRBV6-6	once	TRBD1	TRBJ2-1	14	TGTGCCAGCAGTTGGCCCGTGGGACAGAATGAGCAGTTCTTC	CASSWPVGQNEQFF
TRBV19	once	TRBD2	TRBJ2-3	15	TGTGCCAGTAGTACGAAAGCGGGAGGAGCAGATACGCAGTATTTT	CASSTKAGGADTQYF
TRBV10-3	NA	NA	TRBJ2-7	13	TGTGCCATAGGCTCGTCGGTCTCCTACGAGCAGTACTTC	CAIGSSVSYEQYF
TRBV5-8	NA	NA	TRBJ2-1	13	TGTGCCAGCACATCTGTCGGAATCAATGAGCAGTTCTTC	CASTSVGINEQFF
TRBV28	NA	NA	TRBJ1-5	14	TGTGCCAGCAGCTCAGTCTATAGCAATCAGCCCCAGCATTTT	CASSSVYSNQPQHF
TRBV5-1	NA	TRBD1	TRBJ1-2	19	TGCGCCAGCAGCCAGCCAAAAGGGACAGTGCCGGGACCTAACTATGGCTACACCTTC	CASSQPKGTVPGPNYGYTF
TRBV30	NA	NA	TRBJ2-7	11	TGTGCCTGGAGGAGGAGAAAAGAGCAGTACTTC	CAWRRRKEQYF
TRBV15	NA	TRBD2	TRBJ2-3	18	TGTGCCACCAGCAGAGATGTGGCTAGCGGGAGTGTGACAGATACGCAGTATTTT	CATSRDVASGSVTDTQYF
TRBV10-2	NA	TRBD2	TRBJ2-7	16	TGCGCCAGCAGTGACTCAAGGACTAGCGGCTCCTACGAGCAGTACTTC	CASSDSRTSGSYEQYF
TRBV29-1	NA	TRBD2	TRBJ2-7	15	TGCAGCGTTCTAGCAGCGGGAGAAGACGATTACGAGCAGTACTTC	CSVLAAGEDDYEQYF
TRBV27	NA	TRBD1	TRBJ1-2	13	TGTGCCAGCAGTTCCTACGACAGGGATGGCTACACCTTC	CASSSYDRDGYTF
TRBV7-9	NA	TRBD1	TRBJ2-7	14	TGTGCCAGCAGCTGGACAGGGATTCCGGGCGAGCAGTACTTC	CASSWTGIPGEQYF
TRBV5-4	NA	NA	TRBJ2-1	15	TGTGCCAGCACAATCCCCGGGTCTGCCTACAATGAGCAGTTCTTC	CASTIPGSAYNEQFF
TRBV14	NA	NA	TRBJ2-3	13	TGTGCCAGCAGCCAGGACCCAGCTGATACGCAGTATTTT	CASSQDPADTQYF
TRBV19	NA	TRBD2	TRBJ2-2	14	TGTGCCTCATCGGGGACTACCAACACCGGGGAGCTGTTTTTT	CASSGTTNTGELFF
TRBV7-9	NA	TRBD1	TRBJ1-1	14	TGTGCCAGCAGCGGCCGGGACAGGGGCCCTGAAGCTTTCTTT	CASSGRDRGPEAFF
TRBV30	NA	NA	TRBJ1-2	13	TGTGCCTGGGGCGTAGACGGGAACTATGGCTACACCTTC	CAWGVDGNYGYTF
TRBV9	NA	NA	TRBJ2-7	15	TGTGCCAGCAGCGTAGCTACGGGCAGGGGCTACGAGCAGTACTTC	CASSVATGRGYEQYF
TRBV4-1	NA	NA	TRBJ2-1	16	TGCGCCAGCAGCTGGGGGACTGCGAATTCCTACAATGAGCAGTTCTTC	CASSWGTANSYNEQFF
TRBV11-3	NA	NA	TRBJ2-1	12	TGTGCCAGCAGCTTAGGCCAGAATGAGCAGTTCTTC	CASSLGQNEQFF
TRBV11-3	NA	TRBD1	TRBJ2-1	15	TGTGCCAGCAACCCGGACAGGGGGGTTTACAATGAGCAGTTCTTC	CASNPDRGVYNEQFF
TRBV29-1	NA	NA	TRBJ2-2	15	TGCAGCGTTGGACCGGGACCTTCGGGCACCGGGGAGCTGTTTTTT	CSVGPGPSGTGELFF
TRBV7-9	NA	NA	TRBJ2-7	14	TGTGCCAGCAGCTTAGCGGACAACGCCTACGAGCAGTACTTC	CASSLADNAYEQYF
TRBV7-9	NA	TRBD1	TRBJ1-1	12	TGTGCCAGCAGCCGAGACAGGGCGGAAGCTTTCTTT	CASSRDRAEAFF
TRBV7-9	once	TRBD1	TRBJ2-7	15	TGTGCCAGCAGCTCACCGGGACAGATGATCCGCGAGCAGTACTTC	CASSSPGQMIREQYF
TRBV13	NA	NA	TRBJ2-1	17	TGTGCCAGCAGTTCACAGGGCGGGGAGGGCTCCTACAATGAGCAGTTCTTC	CASSSQGGEGSYNEQFF
TRBV27	NA	NA	TRBJ1-3	16	TGTGCCAGCAGTCCCCGAGCAGGGACCCCTGGAAACACCATATATTTT	CASSPRAGTPGNTIYF
TRBV5-1	NA	NA	TRBJ2-7	15	TGCGCCAGCAGCTTGGGGTGGCTAGCAGAACCAGAGCAGTACTTC	CASSLGWLAEPEQYF
TRBV5-4	NA	TRBD1	TRBJ2-5	15	TGTGCCAGCACCCGAGGGACAGGGGCTGCGGAGACCCAGTACTTC	CASTRGTGAAETQYF
TRBV4-3	NA	TRBD1	TRBJ1-5	14	TGCGCCAGCAGCCCAGGGACAGGGAATCAGCCCCAGCATTTT	CASSPGTGNQPQHF
TRBV11-2	NA	TRBD2	TRBJ2-1	18	TGTGCCAGCAGCTTGGTACCGGGACTAGCGGGAGGAGGCAATGAGCAGTTCTTC	CASSLVPGLAGGGNEQFF
TRBV2	NA	TRBD1	TRBJ1-1	15	TGTGCCAGCAGTGACCCGGGACAGGGTTACACTGAAGCTTTCTTT	CASSDPGQGYTEAFF
TRBV28	NA	NA	TRBJ2-2	14	TGTGCCAGCATAGACAGGTGGAACACCGGGGAGCTGTTTTTT	CASIDRWNTGELFF
TRBV7-9	NA	TRBD1	TRBJ2-5	13	TGTGCCAGCCGGGCGAGGGACAGAGCGACCCAGTACTTC	CASRARDRATQYF
TRBV7-9	NA	TRBD1	TRBJ2-7	15	TGTGCCAGCAGCCTTTTAACCGGGACAGGCTACGAGCAGTACTTC	CASSLLTGTGYEQYF
TRBV5-8	NA	TRBD2	TRBJ2-1	16	TGTGCCAGCAGCAAGACTAGCCGGGTGGGTTACAATGAGCAGTTCTTC	CASSKTSRVGYNEQFF
TRBV5-5	NA	TRBD1	TRBJ1-1	18	TGTGCCAGCAGCAGGGACAGGGCGATCTGGGATCCGAACACTGAAGCTTTCTTT	CASSRDRAIWDPNTEAFF
TRBV5-1	NA	TRBD2	TRBJ2-7	15	TGCGCCAGCAGCTGGGGGACTAGCGGCAGGGACGAGCAGTACTTC	CASSWGTSGRDEQYF
TRBV19	NA	NA	TRBJ1-3	14	TGTGCCAGTACCAACCCCGGCTCTGGAAACACCATATATTTT	CASTNPGSGNTIYF
TRBV19	NA	NA	TRBJ1-5	15	TGTGCCAGTAGTATCCCGGACATTAGCAATCAGCCCCAGCATTTT	CASSIPDISNQPQHF
TRBV29-1	NA	NA	TRBJ1-2	13	TGCAGCGGCCGGGACCGAGACGACTATGGCTACACCTTC	CSGRDRDDYGYTF
TRBV14	NA	NA	TRBJ2-2	16	TGTGCCAGCAGAAGAACAGGGCCCACGAACACCGGGGAGCTGTTTTTT	CASRRTGPTNTGELFF
TRBV9	once	TRBD2	TRBJ2-7	15	TGTGCCAGCAGCGTAGGGTGGACTAGCGCGTACGAGCAGTACTTC	CASSVGWTSAYEQYF
TRBV6-5	NA	TRBD1	TRBJ1-1	16	TGTGCCAGCAGTTACGGGACAGGGATGTTTTACACTGAAGCTTTCTTT	CASSYGTGMFYTEAFF
TRBV27	once	NA	TRBJ2-5	15	TGTGCCAGCAGTTTACTTGGGGCACATACAGAGACCCAGTACTTC	CASSLLGAHTETQYF